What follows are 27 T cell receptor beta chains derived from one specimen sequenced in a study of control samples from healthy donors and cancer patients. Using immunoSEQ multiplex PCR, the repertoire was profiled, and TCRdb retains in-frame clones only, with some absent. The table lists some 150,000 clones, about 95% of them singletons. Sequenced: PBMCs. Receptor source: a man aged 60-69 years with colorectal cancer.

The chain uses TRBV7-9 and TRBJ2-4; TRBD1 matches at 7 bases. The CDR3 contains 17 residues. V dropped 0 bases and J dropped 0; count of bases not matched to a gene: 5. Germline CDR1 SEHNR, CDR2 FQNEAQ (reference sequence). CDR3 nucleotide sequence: TGTGCCAGCAGCTTAGCAGGACAGGAGCTAGCCAAAAACATTCAGTACTTC. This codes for CASSLAGQELAKNIQYF. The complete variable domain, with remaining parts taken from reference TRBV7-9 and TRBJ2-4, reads DTGVSQNPRHKITKRGQNVTFRCDPISEHNRLYWYRQTLGQGPEFLTYFQNEAQLEKSRLLSDRFSAERPKGSFSTLEIQRTEQGDSAMYLCASSLAGQELAKNIQYFGAGTRLSVL.

As DNA, the CDR3 is TGTGCCAGCAGCTTAAGCGACTCCTACAATGAGCAGTTCTTC. Translating it yields CASSLSDSYNEQFF. This chain links TRBV7-9 with TRBJ2-1, with D hard to call. CDR1 and CDR2 (germline): SEHNR, FQNEAQ (reference sequence). The CDR3 is 14 amino acids. The V and J ends lost 2 bases and 0 bases respectively, with 5 bases between them.

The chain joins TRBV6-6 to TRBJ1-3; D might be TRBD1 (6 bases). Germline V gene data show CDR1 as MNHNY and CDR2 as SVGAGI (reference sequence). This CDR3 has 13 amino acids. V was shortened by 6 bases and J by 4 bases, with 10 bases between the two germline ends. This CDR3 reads CASRQGSGNTIYF. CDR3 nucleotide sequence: TGTGCCAGCAGACAGGGATCCGGAAACACCATATATTTT.

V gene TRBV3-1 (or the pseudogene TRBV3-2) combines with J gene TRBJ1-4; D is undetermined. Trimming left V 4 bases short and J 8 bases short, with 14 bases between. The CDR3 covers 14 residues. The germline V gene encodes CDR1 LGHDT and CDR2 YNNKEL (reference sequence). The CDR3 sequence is CASSPAPREEKLFF. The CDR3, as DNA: TGTGCCAGCAGCCCAGCGCCAAGAGAGGAAAAACTGTTTTTT.

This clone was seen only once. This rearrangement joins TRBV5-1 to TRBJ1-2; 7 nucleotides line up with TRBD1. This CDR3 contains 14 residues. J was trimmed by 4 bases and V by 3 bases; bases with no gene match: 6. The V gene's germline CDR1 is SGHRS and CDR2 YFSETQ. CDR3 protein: CASSSLTGTYGYTF. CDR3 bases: TGCGCCAGCAGCTCCTTGACAGGGACCTATGGCTACACCTTC.

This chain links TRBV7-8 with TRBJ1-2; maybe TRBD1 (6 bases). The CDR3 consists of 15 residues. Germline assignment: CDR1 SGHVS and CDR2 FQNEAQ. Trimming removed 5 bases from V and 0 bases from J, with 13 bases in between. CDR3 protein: CASSPLGATNYGYTF. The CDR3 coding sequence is TGTGCCAGCAGCCCCTTGGGGGCCACTAACTATGGCTACACCTTC.

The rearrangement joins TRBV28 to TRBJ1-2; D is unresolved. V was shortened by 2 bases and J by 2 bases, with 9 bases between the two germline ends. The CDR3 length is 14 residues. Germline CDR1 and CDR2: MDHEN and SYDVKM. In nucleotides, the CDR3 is TGTGCCAGCAGTTTACCGGGGATGAACTATGGCTACACCTTC. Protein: CASSLPGMNYGYTF.

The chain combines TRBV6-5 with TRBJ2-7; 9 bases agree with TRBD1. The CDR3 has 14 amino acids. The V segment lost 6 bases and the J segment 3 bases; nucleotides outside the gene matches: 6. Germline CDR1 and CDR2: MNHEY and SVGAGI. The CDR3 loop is CASRRGTGNYEQYF. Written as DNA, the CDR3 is TGTGCCAGCAGGAGGGGGACAGGGAACTACGAGCAGTACTTC.

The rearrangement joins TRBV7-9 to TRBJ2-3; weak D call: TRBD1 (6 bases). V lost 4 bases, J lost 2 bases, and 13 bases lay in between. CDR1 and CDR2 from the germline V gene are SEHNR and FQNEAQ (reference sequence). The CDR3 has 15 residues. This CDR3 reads CASSWGQADTDTQYF. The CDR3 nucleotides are TGTGCCAGCAGCTGGGGGCAGGCAGACACAGATACGCAGTATTTT. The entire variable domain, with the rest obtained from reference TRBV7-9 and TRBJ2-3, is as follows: DTGVSQNPRHKITKRGQNVTFRCDPISEHNRLYWYRQTLGQGPEFLTYFQNEAQLEKSRLLSDRFSAERPKGSFSTLEIQRTEQGDSAMYLCASSWGQADTDTQYFGPGTRLTVL.

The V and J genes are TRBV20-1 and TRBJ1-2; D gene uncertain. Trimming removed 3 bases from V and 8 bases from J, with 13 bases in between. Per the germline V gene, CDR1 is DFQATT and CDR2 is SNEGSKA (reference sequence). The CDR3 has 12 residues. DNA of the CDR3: TGCAGTGCTAGTGGGGATGACGGAGGCTACACCTTC. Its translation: CSASGDDGGYTF.

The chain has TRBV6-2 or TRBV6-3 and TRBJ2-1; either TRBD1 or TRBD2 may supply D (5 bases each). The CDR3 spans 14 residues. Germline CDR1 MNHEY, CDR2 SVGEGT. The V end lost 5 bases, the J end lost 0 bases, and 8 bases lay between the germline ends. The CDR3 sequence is CASSKGSSYNEQFF. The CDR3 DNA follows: TGTGCCAGCAGTAAGGGGAGCTCCTACAATGAGCAGTTCTTC.

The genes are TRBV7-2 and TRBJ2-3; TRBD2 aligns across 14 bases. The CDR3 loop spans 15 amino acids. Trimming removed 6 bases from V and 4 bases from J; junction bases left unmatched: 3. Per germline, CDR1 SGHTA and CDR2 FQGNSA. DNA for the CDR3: TGTGCCAGCAGGAGACTAGCGGGGGGGCCAGATACGCAGTATTTT. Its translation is CASRRLAGGPDTQYF.

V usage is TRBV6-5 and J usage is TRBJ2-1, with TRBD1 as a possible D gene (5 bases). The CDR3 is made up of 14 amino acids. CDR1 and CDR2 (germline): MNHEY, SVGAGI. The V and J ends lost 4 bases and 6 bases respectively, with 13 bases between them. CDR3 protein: CASSSYDRTNEQFF. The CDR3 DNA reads TGTGCCAGCAGTTCCTATGACAGAACCAATGAGCAGTTCTTC.

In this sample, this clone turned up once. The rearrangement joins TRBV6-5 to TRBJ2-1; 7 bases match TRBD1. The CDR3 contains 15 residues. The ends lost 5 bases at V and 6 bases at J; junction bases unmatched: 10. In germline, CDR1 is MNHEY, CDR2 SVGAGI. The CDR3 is CASSKTGTDSNEQFF. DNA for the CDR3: TGTGCCAGCAGTAAGACCGGGACAGATAGCAATGAGCAGTTCTTC.

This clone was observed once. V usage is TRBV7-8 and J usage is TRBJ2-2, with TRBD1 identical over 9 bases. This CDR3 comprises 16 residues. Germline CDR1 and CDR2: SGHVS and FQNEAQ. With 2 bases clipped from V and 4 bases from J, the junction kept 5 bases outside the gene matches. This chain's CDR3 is CASSLRQGGSTGELFF. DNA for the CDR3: TGTGCCAGCAGCTTACGACAGGGGGGGAGCACCGGGGAGCTGTTTTTT. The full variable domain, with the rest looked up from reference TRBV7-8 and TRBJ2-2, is GAGVSQSPRYKVAKRGQDVALRCDPISGHVSLFWYQQALGQGPEFLTYFQNEAQLDKSGLPSDRFFAERPEGSVSTLKIQRTQQEDSAVYLCASSLRQGGSTGELFFGEGSRLTVL.

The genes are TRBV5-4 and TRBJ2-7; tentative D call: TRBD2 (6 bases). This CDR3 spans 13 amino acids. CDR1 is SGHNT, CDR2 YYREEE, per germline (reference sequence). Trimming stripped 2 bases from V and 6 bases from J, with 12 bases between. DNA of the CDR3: TGTGCCAGCAGCTTATCACCGGGGGTCGAGCAGTACTTC. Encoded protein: CASSLSPGVEQYF.

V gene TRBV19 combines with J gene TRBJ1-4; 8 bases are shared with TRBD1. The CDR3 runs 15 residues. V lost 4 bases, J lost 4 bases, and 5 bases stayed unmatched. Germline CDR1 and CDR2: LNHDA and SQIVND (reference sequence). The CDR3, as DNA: TGTGCCAGTAGTACTCGACAGGGGTTTAATGAAAAACTGTTTTTT. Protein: CASSTRQGFNEKLFF.

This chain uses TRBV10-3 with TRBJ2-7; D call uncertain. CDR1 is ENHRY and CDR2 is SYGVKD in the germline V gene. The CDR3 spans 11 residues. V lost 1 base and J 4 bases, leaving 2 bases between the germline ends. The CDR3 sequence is CAISELYEQYF. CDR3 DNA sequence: TGTGCCATCAGTGAGTTGTACGAGCAGTACTTC.

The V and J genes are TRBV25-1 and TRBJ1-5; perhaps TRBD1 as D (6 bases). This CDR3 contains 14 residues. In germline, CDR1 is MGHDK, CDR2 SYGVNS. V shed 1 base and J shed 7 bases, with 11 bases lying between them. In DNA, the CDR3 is TGTGCCAGCAGTGAATTGGGGGGCCGACAGCCCCAGCATTTT. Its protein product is CASSELGGRQPQHF.

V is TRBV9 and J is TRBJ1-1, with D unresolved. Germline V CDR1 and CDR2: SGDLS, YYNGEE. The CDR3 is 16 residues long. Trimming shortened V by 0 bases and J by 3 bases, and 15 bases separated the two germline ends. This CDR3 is CASSVGLLTGYTEAFF. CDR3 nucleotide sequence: TGTGCCAGCAGCGTAGGGCTATTGACGGGGTACACTGAAGCTTTCTTT.

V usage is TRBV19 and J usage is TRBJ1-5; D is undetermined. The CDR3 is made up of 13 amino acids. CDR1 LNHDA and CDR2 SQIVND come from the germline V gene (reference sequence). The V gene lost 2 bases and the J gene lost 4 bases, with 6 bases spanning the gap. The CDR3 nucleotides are TGTGCCAGTAGTATAAGCGGGAATCAGCCCCAGCATTTT. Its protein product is CASSISGNQPQHF.

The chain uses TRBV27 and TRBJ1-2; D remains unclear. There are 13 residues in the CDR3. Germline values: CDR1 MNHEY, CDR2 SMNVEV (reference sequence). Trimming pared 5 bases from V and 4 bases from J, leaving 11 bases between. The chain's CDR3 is CASSLREGYGYTF. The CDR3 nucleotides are TGTGCCAGCAGTCTGAGGGAGGGCTATGGCTACACCTTC.

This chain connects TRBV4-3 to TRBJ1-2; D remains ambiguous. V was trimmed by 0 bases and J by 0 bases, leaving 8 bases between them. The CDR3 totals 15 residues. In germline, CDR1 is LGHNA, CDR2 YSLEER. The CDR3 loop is CASSQDPEPNYGYTF. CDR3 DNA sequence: TGCGCCAGCAGCCAAGATCCCGAACCTAACTATGGCTACACCTTC.

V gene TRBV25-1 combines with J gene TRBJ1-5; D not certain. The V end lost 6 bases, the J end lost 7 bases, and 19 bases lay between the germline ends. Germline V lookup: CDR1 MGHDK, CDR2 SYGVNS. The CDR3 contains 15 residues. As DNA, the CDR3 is TGTGCCAGCAGCACTTACACAGCGATGGACCAGCCCCAGCATTTT. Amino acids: CASSTYTAMDQPQHF.

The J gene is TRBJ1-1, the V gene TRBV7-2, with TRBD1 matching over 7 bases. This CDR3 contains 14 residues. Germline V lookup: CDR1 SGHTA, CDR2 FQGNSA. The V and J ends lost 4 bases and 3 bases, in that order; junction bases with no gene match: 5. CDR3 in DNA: TGTGCCAGCAGCTCCCGACAGGGTTACACTGAAGCTTTCTTT. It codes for CASSSRQGYTEAFF.

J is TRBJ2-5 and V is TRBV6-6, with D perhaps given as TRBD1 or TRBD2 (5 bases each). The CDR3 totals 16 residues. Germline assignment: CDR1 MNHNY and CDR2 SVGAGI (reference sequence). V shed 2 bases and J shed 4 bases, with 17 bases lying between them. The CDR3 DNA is TGTGCCAGCAGTTACGGTACAGCTGATGGGGGAGAGACCCAGTACTTC. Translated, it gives CASSYGTADGGETQYF.

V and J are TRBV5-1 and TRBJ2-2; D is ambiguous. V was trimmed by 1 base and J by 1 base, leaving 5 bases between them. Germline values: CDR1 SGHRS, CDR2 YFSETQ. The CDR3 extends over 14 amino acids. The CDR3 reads CASSLHRNTGELFF. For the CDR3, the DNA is TGCGCCAGCAGCTTGCACCGGAACACCGGGGAGCTGTTTTTT. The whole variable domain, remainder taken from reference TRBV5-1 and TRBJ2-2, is KAGVTQTPRYLIKTRGQQVTLSCSPISGHRSVSWYQQTPGQGLQFLFEYFSETQRNKGNFPGRFSGRQFSNSRSEMNVSTLELGDSALYLCASSLHRNTGELFFGEGSRLTVL.